These T cell receptor beta chains were read from a single sample in a study of monozygotic twins with cystic fibrosis. Profiled with immunoSEQ multiplex PCR; TCRdb holds only in-frame clones, not every one. In the table there are roughly 20,000 clones, approximately 96% of which are singletons. The material sequenced was blood. All receptors come from a woman under 40 with cystic fibrosis. Each CDR3 is given with its conserved first and last residue. A D gene is named only where the DNA matches it firmly. The size entry is marked missing in some rows and otherwise reads once, few, many or a size class.

TRBJ1-1,TRBD1,13,NA,TRBV7-9,TGTGCCAGCAGCCTCGGACAGGGCACTGAAGCTTTCTTT,CASSLGQGTEAFF
TRBJ1-4,NA,12,NA,TRBV19,TGTGCCAGTCGGGGCCGAGATGAAAAACTGTTTTTT,CASRGRDEKLFF
TRBJ1-3,NA,14,NA,TRBV5-1,TGCGCCAGCAGTTTGGGGGGCGCGGGAAACACCATATATTTT,CASSLGGAGNTIYF
TRBJ2-3,NA,14,NA,TRBV7-2,TGTGCCAGCAGCTTAGCGTGGGAGACTAGTCGGCAGTATTTT,CASSLAWETSRQYF
TRBJ1-1,NA,12,NA,TRBV2,TGTGCCAGCAGTGATGCAGGCACTGAAGCTTTCTTT,CASSDAGTEAFF
TRBJ2-7,NA,14,NA,TRBV2,TGTGCCAGCAGGGCTGGGAGGCCCTCCTACGAGCAGTACTTC,CASRAGRPSYEQYF
TRBJ2-4,NA,15,NA,TRBV19,TGTGCCAGTAGTATCCCAGCAGGGGTGGGAAACATTCAGTACTTC,CASSIPAGVGNIQYF
TRBJ2-7,NA,12,once,TRBV5-6,TGTGCCAGCAGCTTGGCCTCCTACGAGCAGTACTTC,CASSLASYEQYF
TRBJ2-1,NA,16,NA,TRBV15,TGTGCCACCACCCCGTCCCCCCAGGACGCATACAATGAGCAGTTCTTC,CATTPSPQDAYNEQFF
TRBJ2-1,TRBD2,17,NA,TRBV9,TGTGCCAGCAGCGTAGAATCCGGGACTAGCGGGGGGGCCAGGCAGTTCTTC,CASSVESGTSGGARQFF
TRBJ1-6,NA,15,NA,TRBV9,TGTGCCAGCAGCGTAGCACCCTCCTATAATTCACCCCTCCACTTT,CASSVAPSYNSPLHF
TRBJ1-5,NA,15,NA,TRBV19,TGTGCCAGTAGTCATTTATCCCCACGTGGTCAGCCCCAGCATTTT,CASSHLSPRGQPQHF
TRBJ2-7,NA,14,NA,TRBV6-5,TGTGCCAGCAGTTACACGTCCCAGGGAAACGAGCAGTACTTC,CASSYTSQGNEQYF
TRBJ2-1,TRBD2,13,NA,TRBV10-3,TGTGCCATCGGGGAGCGGGGGGGGAATGAGCAGTTCTTC,CAIGERGGNEQFF
TRBJ2-7,NA,16,NA,TRBV7-6,TGTGCCAGCAGCGTTACAGGGGCGGCGGGGGTTGGGGAGCAGTACTTC,CASSVTGAAGVGEQYF
TRBJ2-3,NA,14,NA,TRBV30,TGTGCCTGGAGTGGGGCAGGGGGGACAGATACGCAGTATTTT,CAWSGAGGTDTQYF
TRBJ1-6,NA,12,NA,TRBV7-2,TGTGCCAGCAGACTCAGAGAGTCACCCCTCCACTTT,CASRLRESPLHF
TRBJ2-3,TRBD2,17,once,TRBV7-2,TGTGCCAGCAGCTTAGCGGCTAGCGGGGGGGGCACAGATACGCAGTATTTT,CASSLAASGGGTDTQYF
TRBJ2-1,TRBD2,15,NA,TRBV6-5,TGTGCCAGCAGTTACTCGGGCGCGGGGGGCCAGGAGCAGTTCTTC,CASSYSGAGGQEQFF
TRBJ2-7,TRBD1,16,NA,TRBV10-3,TGTGCCATCAGGGGAACGACAGGGGATACCTTGTACGAGCAGTACTTC,CAIRGTTGDTLYEQYF
TRBJ2-3,NA,13,NA,TRBV7-7,TGTGCTAGCAGCTTATGGATGTCAGATACGCAGTATTTT,CASSLWMSDTQYF
TRBJ2-7,TRBD1,17,NA,TRBV11-2,TGTGCCAGCAGCTTCGGACAGGGCTCGGCAGGCTCCTACGAGCAGTACTTC,CASSFGQGSAGSYEQYF
TRBJ1-2,TRBD1,15,NA,TRBV29-1,TGCAGCGTTGAAGGGGAAGGACAGGGAATACAAGGCTACACCTTC,CSVEGEGQGIQGYTF
TRBJ1-5,TRBD1,18,once,TRBV6-1,TGTGCCAGCAGTGAATTCGAGGCGAGGACAGGGGTGGAACAGCCCCAGCATTTT,CASSEFEARTGVEQPQHF
TRBJ1-1,TRBD1,13,NA,TRBV10-3,TGTGCCATCAGGGGACAGTCTAACACTGAAGCTTTCTTT,CAIRGQSNTEAFF
TRBJ1-5,TRBD1,16,NA,TRBV28,TGTGCCAGCAGTCGGGGACAGGGGGACAGCAATCAGCCCCAGCATTTT,CASSRGQGDSNQPQHF
TRBJ1-2,NA,13,NA,TRBV7-9,TGTGCCAGCAGCTTAGCTGAGTTACGGGGCTACACCTTC,CASSLAELRGYTF
TRBJ1-2,NA,14,once,TRBV6-1,TGTGCCAGCAGTGAAGGGTACCGGGTCTATGGCTACACCTTC,CASSEGYRVYGYTF
TRBJ1-2,NA,14,NA,TRBV4-2,TGTGCCAGCAGCCAAGGCCCAACAGGTTATGGCTACACCTTC,CASSQGPTGYGYTF
TRBJ1-4,NA,15,NA,TRBV9,TGTGCCAGCAGCCTTTGGGGAGCAACTAATGAAAAACTGTTTTTT,CASSLWGATNEKLFF
TRBJ2-3,TRBD2,18,NA,TRBV5-4,TGTGCCAGCAGCCCACTGCTAGCGGGGGGACCCATAGGGAAGACGCAGTATTTT,CASSPLLAGGPIGKTQYF
TRBJ2-7,TRBD1,15,NA,TRBV7-6,TGTGCCAGCAGCTTAGGAGGACAGGGGGTCCACGAGCAGTACTTC,CASSLGGQGVHEQYF
TRBJ1-2,NA,14,NA,TRBV6-1,TGTGCCAGCAGTGAAGCCTTAACTCGAGATGGCTACACCTTC,CASSEALTRDGYTF
TRBJ1-5,NA,14,NA,TRBV4-2,TGTGCCAGCAGCCAAGGACAGGCCTATCAGCCCCAGCATTTT,CASSQGQAYQPQHF
TRBJ1-4,NA,12,once,TRBV19,TGTGCCAGCCGGCAGGGCCCTGAAAAACTGTTTTTT,CASRQGPEKLFF